These 5 T cell receptor beta chains share one sample of origin, sequenced in a study of blood T cell repertoires in COVID-19. Produced via immunoSEQ multiplex PCR; TCRdb's table is partial and in-frame only. In the table there are around 170,000 clones, about nine tenths of which are singletons. The sample comprised PBMCs or T cells enriched from blood (not recorded which). Receptor source: a woman aged 18-29 years who had recovered from COVID-19.

This rearrangement joins TRBV6-6 to TRBJ2-1, with 9 bases that match TRBD2. Germline values: CDR1 MNHNY, CDR2 SVGAGI (reference sequence). J was trimmed by 8 bases and V by 0 bases; bases with no gene match: 8. This CDR3 is built from 16 residues. For the CDR3, the DNA is TGTGCCAGCAGTTACTCTGGTCTAGCGGGAAGGTATGAGCAGTTCTTC. Protein product: CASSYSGLAGRYEQFF.

This clone occurred a few times. This chain joins TRBV11-2 and TRBJ1-1; no clear D gene. The V end was cut by 4 bases, the J end by 8 bases, with 14 bases between. The germline CDR1 and CDR2 sequences are SGHAT and FQNNGV. This CDR3 is built from 13 residues. The CDR3 DNA follows: TGTGCCAGCAGCTCTGGAGCTCAAGGCGAAGCTTTCTTT. It yields the protein CASSSGAQGEAFF.

This clone was observed a handful of times. The V call is TRBV16, the J call TRBJ1-1; possibly TRBD1 for D (5 bases). The V end lost 7 bases, the J end lost 1 base, and 10 bases lay between the germline ends. The V gene's germline CDR1 is KGHSY and CDR2 FQNENV. This CDR3 has 13 residues. CDR3 amino acids: CASTGGGNTEAFF. In nucleotides, the CDR3 is TGTGCCAGCACCGGGGGGGGGAACACTGAAGCTTTCTTT.

The chain links TRBV4-2 to TRBJ2-3; 10 nucleotides agree with TRBD1. V gave up 0 bases and J gave up 2 bases; unmatched junction bases: 17. CDR3 size: 21 residues. Per germline, CDR1 LGHNA and CDR2 YNFKEQ. The CDR3 loop is CASSQDQDRGRGRQSTDTQYF. Written as DNA, the CDR3 is TGTGCCAGCAGCCAAGATCAGGACAGGGGGAGAGGGCGACAATCCACAGATACGCAGTATTTT.

A few counts support this clone. V is TRBV2 and J is TRBJ1-5; 7 nucleotides line up with TRBD1. Germline V CDR1 and CDR2: SNHLY, FYNNEI. CDR3 length: 17 residues. Trimming removed 6 bases from V and 3 bases from J; junction bases left unmatched: 14. CDR3 sequence: CASSQRRPGGPNQPQHF. The CDR3 DNA follows: TGTGCCAGCAGCCAACGTAGGCCAGGGGGGCCCAATCAGCCCCAGCATTTT.